Each of the 5 T cell receptor beta chains below was sequenced from the same sample in a study of regulatory T cells in long-lasting Graves disease. The time point: newly diagnosed GD, antithyroid drugs for less than 3 months. The TCR library was made from RNA extracted from PBMCs. Libraries of TCR beta came from iRepertoire HTBI primers plus Arm-PCR of CDR3 regions. TCRdb used MiXCR to reprocess the multiplex PCR reads, holding one entry per CDR3 protein. This table has about 330,000 distinct CDR3 sequences, 15% to 20% appearing once. These data were also reused for a study on T cells in Graves' hyperthyroidism and ophthalmopathy.

The sequencing here drew on peripheral blood mononuclear cells (PBMCs), taken at new diagnosis, from a patient treated with antithyroid drugs. The receptors shown here come from a woman under 30 with Graves disease.

This clonotype was counted many times. Compared with germline, one end of the junction differs, possibly owing to a read error. The rearrangement joins TRBV2 to TRBJ2-7, with 8 bases aligning to TRBD1. The CDR3 is 11 amino acids. Looked up from germline, CDR1 is SNHLY and CDR2 is FYNNEI. The DNA for the CDR3 is TGTGCCAGCAGCGGCGGACAGGGTCTGCGCTTC. Its translation is CASSGGQGLRF. The full variable domain, with the rest looked up from reference TRBV2 and TRBJ2-7, is EPEVTQTPSHQVTQMGQEVILRCVPISNHLYFYWYRQILGQKVEFLVSFYNNEISEKSEIFDDQFSVERPDGSNFTLKIRSTKLEDSAMYFCASSGGQGLRFGPGTRLTVT.

The rearrangement links TRBV7-9 to TRBJ2-1, with D uncertain. CDR3 length: 11 residues. V was pared by 8 bases and J by 12 bases, with 14 bases between. Per the germline V gene, CDR1 is SEHNR and CDR2 is FQNEAQ (reference sequence). CDR3 protein: CASGLRFWQFF. CDR3 in DNA: TGTGCCAGCGGTTTGAGATTTTGGCAGTTCTTC.

This clonotype has only a few counts. The CDR3 reads CSVNRDGDTEAFF. CDR3 nucleotide sequence: TGCAGCGTTAACCGGGACGGAGACACTGAAGCTTTCTTT. The V gene is TRBV29-1, the J gene TRBJ1-1; D possibly corresponds to TRBD1 (5 bases). Germline V gives CDR1 SQVTM, CDR2 ANQGSEA. This CDR3 is 13 amino acids long. Between the trimmed V and J ends, which lost 5 bases and 3 bases, there was a span of 13 bases.

This clonotype was counted at least ten times. The chain recombines TRBV3-1 with TRBJ1-1, with 11 positions matching TRBD1. Germline CDR1 and CDR2: LGHDT and YNNKEL (reference sequence). V lost 3 bases, J lost 6 bases, and 6 bases stayed unmatched. CDR3 length: 15 residues. The CDR3, as DNA: TGTGCCAGCAGCCACGCTCGGGACAGGGGGGCTGAAGCTTTCTTT. It yields the protein CASSHARDRGAEAFF.

This clonotype was detected many times. The chain employs TRBV5-6 and TRBJ1-2; maybe TRBD1 (6 bases). V gave up 4 bases and J gave up 4 bases, with 17 bases separating them. Germline loops: CDR1 SGHDT, CDR2 YYEEEE. This CDR3 has 15 amino acids. CDR3 residues: CASSPVGGQGYGYTF. Here the CDR3 DNA reads TGTGCCAGCAGCCCGGTGGGGGGGCAGGGCTATGGCTACACCTTC.